This T cell receptor beta chain was identified in a study of blood T cells in healthy people across ages. Germline CDR1 SGHTA, CDR2 FQGNSA. V was cut by 5 bases and J by 5 bases, with 16 bases left in between. This CDR3 is built from 15 residues. On this clonotype itself: What it recognizes is unknown.

Whole-study results and caveats: Unknown CMV status may confound age-related changes in expanded clones.

A second PCR of roughly 7 to 11 cycles used a sample-barcoded 5' primer and a J-beta primer mix. TCRdb reprocessed the 5' RACE reads with MiXCR, giving one entry per CDR3 protein. The table has about 900,000 distinct CDR3 sequences, roughly 60% seen once. The sequence was obtained from a man in his thirties or forties in good health. This chain joins TRBV7-2 and TRBJ2-4, with D perhaps being TRBD1 or TRBD2 (6 bases each). What was sequenced was blood. The CDR3 nucleotides are TGTGCCAGCAGCCTAGGGGGAGGTCCCCAAAACATTCAGTACTTC. As protein: CASSLGGGPQNIQYF.